The source of this TCR beta chain is a study of beta chain features in type 1 diabetes. Study summary: Healthy donors resembled patients in age, gender and cell yields. Study findings and constraints: Within patients, naive, central memory and Treg TCRB repertoires seemed more similar than within healthy donors.

This clone was seen many times. Its specificity is unknown. Purity (above 95%) was reached by all sorted populations. The authors reverse transcribed all of the isolated RNA, so sequencing captured expressed TCRB transcripts. TCRdb's table, derived via immunoSEQ multiplex PCR, lists solely in-frame clones and lacks some. Of under 300,000 clones in the sample, 25% to 30% were seen once. The CDR3 is made up of 15 amino acids. Trimming took 4 bases from V and 8 from J, leaving 18 bases between them. Germline CDR1 and CDR2: SGHTA and FQGNSA. The TCR was taken from a man aged 25 to 40 in good health. The sequenced sample consisted of central memory CD4+ T cells from blood. This sequence joins TRBV7-2 and TRBJ2-1; D is possibly TRBD2 (6 bases). The CDR3 reads CASSSGLQVAHEQFF. The CDR3 coding sequence is TGTGCCAGCAGCTCGGGACTCCAGGTAGCGCATGAGCAGTTCTTC.